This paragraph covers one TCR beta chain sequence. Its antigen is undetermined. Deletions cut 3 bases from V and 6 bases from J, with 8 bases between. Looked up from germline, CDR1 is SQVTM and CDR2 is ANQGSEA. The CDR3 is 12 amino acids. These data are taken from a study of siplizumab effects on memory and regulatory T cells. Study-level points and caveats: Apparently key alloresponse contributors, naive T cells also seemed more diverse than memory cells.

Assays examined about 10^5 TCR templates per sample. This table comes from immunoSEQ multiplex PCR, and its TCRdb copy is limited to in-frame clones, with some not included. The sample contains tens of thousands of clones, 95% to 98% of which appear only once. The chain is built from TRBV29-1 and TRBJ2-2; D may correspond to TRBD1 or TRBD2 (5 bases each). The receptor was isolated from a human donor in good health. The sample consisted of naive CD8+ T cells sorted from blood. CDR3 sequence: CSVEGDPGELFF. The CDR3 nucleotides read TGCAGCGTTGAGGGGGACCCCGGGGAGCTGTTTTTT.